This T cell receptor (beta chain) was sequenced for a study of blood T cell repertoires in COVID-19. Study-wide background: Samples representing acute and convalescent COVID-19 were sourced from the United States, Italy and Spain. Sample material is recorded as cDNA or gDNA derived from T cells, B-cell-depleted T cells, or PBMCs.

This CDR3 contains 14 residues. Deletions cut 2 bases from V and 4 bases from J, with 14 bases between. Germline loops: CDR1 GTSNPN, CDR2 SVGIG (reference sequence). Seattle cases were enrolled at active infection and followed longitudinally. Authors' data handling: Researchers report that nucleated cell counts were estimated from reference gene primer amplification. The repertoire was sequenced with immunoSEQ multiplex PCR; TCRdb's copy has only in-frame clones and lacks some. V and J calls plus clone size are reproduced from that table; the DNA served to infer D and trimming. Counted here are 300,000 or so clones, 90% to 95% occurring once; the ten biggest clones make up about 2.2%.

The source of this sequence is a young woman with COVID-19, enrolled during active disease. This chain joins TRBV30 and TRBJ1-1; D gene uncertain. Sequenced: peripheral blood. DNA for the CDR3: TGTGCCTGGAGTATCGGCGGGAAGGTCACTGAAGCTTTCTTT. Its protein product is CAWSIGGKVTEAFF.